The clone carrying this TCR beta chain was detected only once. Authors' processing steps: Nucleated cell counts were estimated from reference gene primer amplification. This table comes from immunoSEQ multiplex PCR, and its TCRdb copy is limited to in-frame clones, with some not included. The D gene and trimming were derived from the DNA, and the V and J assignments and clone size from that table. The sample includes fewer than 70,000 clones, around 79% of them seen just once. The data derive from a study of blood T cell repertoires in COVID-19. The germline V and J ends were trimmed by 2 bases and 1 base, with 11 bases remaining between them. Germline values: CDR1 MGHDK, CDR2 SYGVNS. This CDR3 is built from 15 residues.

This chain joins TRBV25-1 and TRBJ1-1, with a possible D match to TRBD1 (5 bases). The sequenced sample was peripheral blood. The receptor comes from a man in his 60s with acute or convalescent COVID-19. This CDR3 reads CASSEPNTGNTEAFF. CDR3 sequence (DNA): TGTGCCAGCAGTGAACCCAACACAGGGAACACTGAAGCTTTCTTT.